This T cell receptor beta chain was sequenced for a study of blood T cell repertoires in COVID-19. About the research overall: The United States, Italy and Spain provided the acute and convalescent COVID-19 samples.

This CDR3 is 14 amino acids long. CDR1 SNHLY and CDR2 FYNNEI come from the germline V gene. V lost 4 bases to trimming and J lost 12 bases; unmatched junction nucleotides: 11. As originally analysed: Cell counts per sample came from amplifying reference gene primers. Profiling relied on immunoSEQ multiplex PCR, and the TCRdb table lists in-frame clones only, not all of them. D and trimming were read from the DNA, whereas the V and J calls and clone size are those reported in that table. Of 200,000 to 250,000 clones in the sample, around 88% are singletons; the top ten hold around 1.5%. The sequence came from a man aged 18 to 35 with active or convalescent COVID-19. V usage is TRBV2 and J usage is TRBJ1-2; 10 bases agree with TRBD1. Sequencing was carried out using peripheral blood. As DNA, the CDR3 is TGTGCCAGCAGTGCTCAGGGACAGGGGCCGGGTGACACCTTC. Protein sequence: CASSAQGQGPGDTF.